This TCR beta chain was recorded in a study of shared clonotypes between healthy human individuals. Study-level information: The study used three CD4 naive, three CD4 memory, two CD8 naive and one CD8 memory plate per donor. Whole-study findings and limits: Clonotype sharing among donors was expected to depend on sequencing depth. Generally, estimated richness proved larger in naive subsets than it did in memory subsets.

The CDR3 has 17 residues. Germline V gene data show CDR1 as SGDLS and CDR2 as YYNGEE. V shed 0 bases and J shed 3 bases, with 16 bases lying between them. Naive-designated CD8 cells lacked CD45RO, were positively enriched for CCR7, and omitted terminally differentiated effector memory CD45RA+ cells. Comment on this clone: Antigen specificity is unknown.

This table comes from immunoSEQ multiplex PCR, and its TCRdb copy is limited to in-frame clones, with some not included. The table has more than 2 million clones, around 95% seen once. The chain uses TRBV9 and TRBJ1-3; D might be TRBD1 (6 bases). The clonotype originates from a young man in good health. Some clones in this sample may be carry-over from other donors' samples. The sample taken for sequencing was naive CD8+ T cells from PBMCs. The CDR3 sequence is CASSVGYTGGHGNTIYF. The CDR3 region has the DNA TGTGCCAGCAGCGTAGGTTACACGGGGGGGCATGGAAACACCATATATTTT. Variable domain in full (rest from reference TRBV9 and TRBJ1-3): DSGVTQTPKHLITATGQRVTLRCSPRSGDLSVYWYQQSLDQGLQFLIQYYNGEERAKGNILERFSAQQFPDLHSELNLSSLELGDSALYFCASSVGYTGGHGNTIYFGEGSWLTVV.